This is a list of T cell receptor beta chains from one sample in a study of OX40 agonist ivuxolimab in advanced cancers. Only in-frame clones appear in the TCRdb table, and some are missing; sequencing was by immunoSEQ multiplex PCR. The repertoire includes 55,000 to 75,000 clones, approximately 86% of them detected once, and 0.75% sits in the top ten. The source was CD4+ or CD8+ T cells sorted from blood, collected in a trial of the OX40 agonist ivuxolimab. These TCRs come from an adult with an advanced solid tumor such as melanoma, head and neck, liver or kidney cancer. Each CDR3 is given with its conserved first and last residue. The D gene is left open where the match is weak. Some rows mark clone size as missing; the rest say once, few, many or name a class of expanded clone.

DNA: TGTGCCAGCAAAGCCCGGGGCGATTACAATGAGCAGTTCTTC; CDR3: CASKARGDYNEQFF; J: TRBJ2-1; D: .; size: .; V: TRBV19
DNA: TGCAGCGTTGACGGTGGGGGCAGGGCGACCCAAGAGACCCAGTACTTC; CDR3: CSVDGGGRATQETQYF; J: TRBJ2-5; D: .; size: .; V: TRBV29-1
DNA: TGTGCCAGTATCCCAAAAGGGGACAGGATTAATCAGCCCCAGCATTTT; CDR3: CASIPKGDRINQPQHF; J: TRBJ1-5; D: TRBD1; size: .; V: TRBV19
DNA: TGTGCCTTTGCGTTGGGAGCGGATACGCAGTATTTT; CDR3: CAFALGADTQYF; J: TRBJ2-3; D: .; size: .; V: TRBV30
DNA: TGCAGCGTTGACGCTAGCTCCTACAATGAGCAGTTCTTC; CDR3: CSVDASSYNEQFF; J: TRBJ2-1; D: .; size: .; V: TRBV29-1
DNA: TGTGCCAGCAGCGTAGTCCCAGGGCCCTTTGAGCAGTTCTTC; CDR3: CASSVVPGPFEQFF; J: TRBJ2-1; D: .; size: .; V: TRBV9
DNA: TGTGCCAGCAGCCAACCCCCCGGACTAGCGGGGGGGCTGTCTGATACGCAGTATTTT; CDR3: CASSQPPGLAGGLSDTQYF; J: TRBJ2-3; D: TRBD2; size: .; V: TRBV4-2
DNA: TGTGCCAGCAGTACTGCAGGTATAGGGAATGAAAAACTGTTTTTT; CDR3: CASSTAGIGNEKLFF; J: TRBJ1-4; D: .; size: .; V: TRBV6-6
DNA: TGTGCCAGCAGTTCCCGGGGCCTAGACAATGAGCAGTTCTTC; CDR3: CASSSRGLDNEQFF; J: TRBJ2-1; D: .; size: .; V: TRBV27
DNA: TGCGCCACCCATCAGTATGGAGGGAACACCGGGGAGCTGTTTTTT; CDR3: CATHQYGGNTGELFF; J: TRBJ2-2; D: .; size: .; V: TRBV4-1
DNA: TGTGCCAGCAGCTACAGACAGGGAGAAAACACTGAAGCTTTCTTT; CDR3: CASSYRQGENTEAFF; J: TRBJ1-1; D: TRBD1; size: .; V: TRBV7-2
DNA: TGTGCCAGCAGCCCTTGGAGCTCCTATAATTCACCCCTCCACTTT; CDR3: CASSPWSSYNSPLHF; J: TRBJ1-6; D: .; size: .; V: TRBV7-8
DNA: TGTGCCACCAGCAGAGATCTACAGGCGTACGAGCAGTACTTC; CDR3: CATSRDLQAYEQYF; J: TRBJ2-7; D: .; size: .; V: TRBV15
DNA: TGTGCCAGCAGCACAGGGATGGGGAACACTGAAGCTTTCTTT; CDR3: CASSTGMGNTEAFF; J: TRBJ1-1; D: .; size: .; V: TRBV6-5
DNA: TGCAGCGTTGATACGAGCGGCTATGGCTACACCTTC; CDR3: CSVDTSGYGYTF; J: TRBJ1-2; D: .; size: once; V: TRBV29-1
DNA: TGTGCCAGCTCACCGCAACAGGGTGCTCAAGAGACCCAGTACTTC; CDR3: CASSPQQGAQETQYF; J: TRBJ2-5; D: .; size: .; V: TRBV18
DNA: TGTGCCAGCAGCGGGGGTGGGAATTCACCCCTCCACTTT; CDR3: CASSGGGNSPLHF; J: TRBJ1-6; D: .; size: .; V: TRBV25-1
DNA: TGTGCCAGCAAACGCGGGACAGGAACCTACGAGCAGTACTTC; CDR3: CASKRGTGTYEQYF; J: TRBJ2-7; D: TRBD1; size: .; V: TRBV6-5
DNA: TGCGCCAGCAGCGGCGGAACGGGGAACTACAATGAGCAGTTCTTC; CDR3: CASSGGTGNYNEQFF; J: TRBJ2-1; D: .; size: .; V: TRBV5-1
DNA: TGTGCCAGTAATCAAGGAACCGTCGGAGCTTTCTTT; CDR3: CASNQGTVGAFF; J: TRBJ1-1; D: .; size: .; V: TRBV28
DNA: TGCGCCAGCAGCTCCGGGACTCTAGTACGGGATACGCAGTATTTT; CDR3: CASSSGTLVRDTQYF; J: TRBJ2-3; D: .; size: once; V: TRBV5-1
DNA: TGTGCCAGCAGTCCCCTAGCGGGAGGGGTCGTGGCCCAGTACTTC; CDR3: CASSPLAGGVVAQYF; J: TRBJ2-5; D: TRBD2; size: .; V: TRBV28